A selection of T cell receptor beta chains follows, all from one sample in a study of blood T cell repertoires in COVID-19. The data were produced by immunoSEQ multiplex PCR, yet TCRdb's version contains in-frame clones alone and is incomplete. The table includes approximately 210,000 clones, 84% detected once. The specimen was peripheral blood. The receptors were gathered from a woman of 80 years or more with COVID-19, enrolled during active disease. Each CDR3 is given with its conserved first and last residue. The D gene is left open where the match is weak. Clone size is given for some rows only: seen once, a few or many times, or a class if the clone is expanded.

CDR3nt: TGTGCCAGCAGTCCGGAGACAGGGAACTATGGCTACACCTTC
CDR3aa: CASSPETGNYGYTF
d_gene: TRBD1
j_gene: TRBJ1-2
v_gene: TRBV6-5
abundance: NA
len: 14

CDR3nt: TGCGCCAGCAGCTTGGAACGGGGCCAAGAGACCCAGTACTTC
CDR3aa: CASSLERGQETQYF
d_gene: NA
j_gene: TRBJ2-5
v_gene: TRBV5-1
abundance: NA
len: 14

CDR3nt: TGTGCCAGCAGCGAAAGAGGAGGGTATGGCTACACCTTC
CDR3aa: CASSERGGYGYTF
d_gene: NA
j_gene: TRBJ1-2
v_gene: TRBV7-2
abundance: NA
len: 13

CDR3nt: TGTGCCAGCAGCGCCGACAGGGGGCGCGAGCAGTACTTC
CDR3aa: CASSADRGREQYF
d_gene: TRBD1
j_gene: TRBJ2-7
v_gene: TRBV2
abundance: NA
len: 13

CDR3nt: TGTGCCAGCAGTAAGAGAGGGGGGGGGAACACTGAAGCTTTCTTT
CDR3aa: CASSKRGGGNTEAFF
d_gene: NA
j_gene: TRBJ1-1
v_gene: TRBV28
abundance: NA
len: 15

CDR3nt: TGCGCCAGCAGCCGGGCGGGGACTAGCGGGAGGATCCCCTACGAGCAGTACTTC
CDR3aa: CASSRAGTSGRIPYEQYF
d_gene: TRBD2
j_gene: TRBJ2-7
v_gene: TRBV4-1
abundance: NA
len: 18

CDR3nt: TGTGCCAGCAGCAGCGGACCGACTACCGACAATGAGCAGTTCTTC
CDR3aa: CASSSGPTTDNEQFF
d_gene: NA
j_gene: TRBJ2-1
v_gene: TRBV7-9
abundance: NA
len: 15

CDR3nt: TGTGCCAGTAGTAGATGGACAGGGGGCGGCGGCTACACCTTC
CDR3aa: CASSRWTGGGGYTF
d_gene: TRBD1
j_gene: TRBJ1-2
v_gene: TRBV19
abundance: NA
len: 14

CDR3nt: TGTGCCAGCACCCCGAGCGAACAAGCCTATGGCTACACCTTC
CDR3aa: CASTPSEQAYGYTF
d_gene: NA
j_gene: TRBJ1-2
v_gene: TRBV2
abundance: NA
len: 14

CDR3nt: TGTGCCAGCAGCTTAGTTTCTGGGCCTGGAAACACCATATATTTT
CDR3aa: CASSLVSGPGNTIYF
d_gene: NA
j_gene: TRBJ1-3
v_gene: TRBV7-2
abundance: NA
len: 15

CDR3nt: TGTGCCAGCAGCTTAGGGGGAGACGGCAATCAGCCCCAGCATTTT
CDR3aa: CASSLGGDGNQPQHF
d_gene: NA
j_gene: TRBJ1-5
v_gene: TRBV7-9
abundance: few
len: 15

CDR3nt: TGCAGCGTTGTTACAGGGAACACTGAAGCTTTCTTT
CDR3aa: CSVVTGNTEAFF
d_gene: NA
j_gene: TRBJ1-1
v_gene: TRBV29-1
abundance: NA
len: 12

CDR3nt: TGTGCCAGCAGCGGGGACAGTAATAATGAAAAACTGTTTTTT
CDR3aa: CASSGDSNNEKLFF
d_gene: TRBD1
j_gene: TRBJ1-4
v_gene: TRBV7-9
abundance: few
len: 14

CDR3nt: TGTGCCACCAGTGACCCCCAGCTTAAGCGGGAGGGCCAGGTCCCGCAGTATTTT
CDR3aa: CATSDPQLKREGQVPQYF
d_gene: TRBD2
j_gene: TRBJ2-3
v_gene: TRBV24-1
abundance: NA
len: 18

CDR3nt: TGTGCCAGTAGCAACGGAGGAATGAACACTGAAGCTTTCTTT
CDR3aa: CASSNGGMNTEAFF
d_gene: NA
j_gene: TRBJ1-1
v_gene: TRBV19
abundance: NA
len: 14

CDR3nt: TGTGCCACCAGTGATTCAGGACAGAGGTATGGCTACACCTTC
CDR3aa: CATSDSGQRYGYTF
d_gene: NA
j_gene: TRBJ1-2
v_gene: TRBV24-1
abundance: NA
len: 14

CDR3nt: TGTGCCACCGGCCCTAGCGGGAGAGTGTACAATGAGCAGTTCTTC
CDR3aa: CATGPSGRVYNEQFF
d_gene: TRBD2
j_gene: TRBJ2-1
v_gene: TRBV15
abundance: NA
len: 15

CDR3nt: TGTGCCAGCAGTTACTCCGGGCGGGACTCACCCCTCCACTTT
CDR3aa: CASSYSGRDSPLHF
d_gene: NA
j_gene: TRBJ1-6
v_gene: TRBV6-5
abundance: many
len: 14

CDR3nt: TGTGCCAGTATCCCCCCAGGGATCTCTGGAAACACCATATATTTT
CDR3aa: CASIPPGISGNTIYF
d_gene: NA
j_gene: TRBJ1-3
v_gene: TRBV19
abundance: once
len: 15

CDR3nt: TGTGCCAGCAGCCCTGACAGGGTCCAAGAGACCCAGTACTTC
CDR3aa: CASSPDRVQETQYF
d_gene: TRBD1
j_gene: TRBJ2-5
v_gene: TRBV3-1/TRBV3-2
abundance: NA
len: 14

CDR3nt: TGTGCCAGCAGCCCCGTCCGGGAGAATCAGCCCCAGCATTTT
CDR3aa: CASSPVRENQPQHF
d_gene: NA
j_gene: TRBJ1-5
v_gene: TRBV6-5
abundance: once
len: 14

CDR3nt: TGTGCCAGCGCCCAGACCGACAGCGGGAGGGCCGGGAATGAGCAGTTCTTC
CDR3aa: CASAQTDSGRAGNEQFF
d_gene: TRBD2
j_gene: TRBJ2-1
v_gene: TRBV9
abundance: NA
len: 17

CDR3nt: TGCAGCGTTGAAGCGGGGGTGAGAGGTAATTCACCCCTCCACTTT
CDR3aa: CSVEAGVRGNSPLHF
d_gene: NA
j_gene: TRBJ1-6
v_gene: TRBV29-1
abundance: NA
len: 15

CDR3nt: TGTGCCAGCAGCCAAGCCGGGGGTGCGGCCGGGGAGCTGTTTTTT
CDR3aa: CASSQAGGAAGELFF
d_gene: NA
j_gene: TRBJ2-2
v_gene: TRBV3-1/TRBV3-2
abundance: NA
len: 15

CDR3nt: TGTGCCATCAGTGCTCAGAATTCACCCCTCCACTTT
CDR3aa: CAISAQNSPLHF
d_gene: NA
j_gene: TRBJ1-6
v_gene: TRBV10-3
abundance: NA
len: 12

CDR3nt: TGTGCTAGTGGTTTGGCAGGGGGCGCCTCCTATGGCTACACCTTC
CDR3aa: CASGLAGGASYGYTF
d_gene: TRBD1
j_gene: TRBJ1-2
v_gene: TRBV12-5
abundance: few
len: 15

CDR3nt: TGTGCCAGCAGCTTGCGCGGAGTCAAAAACATTCAGTACTTC
CDR3aa: CASSLRGVKNIQYF
d_gene: NA
j_gene: TRBJ2-4
v_gene: TRBV5-4
abundance: NA
len: 14

CDR3nt: TGTGCCAGCAGCTTAGTAAATGTCGGGAATAAGCAGTTCTTC
CDR3aa: CASSLVNVGNKQFF
d_gene: NA
j_gene: TRBJ2-1
v_gene: TRBV7-2
abundance: NA
len: 14

CDR3nt: TGTGCCAGCACCCGGGGGGGGGCAGGGGAAGAGACCCAGTACTTC
CDR3aa: CASTRGGAGEETQYF
d_gene: TRBD2
j_gene: TRBJ2-5
v_gene: TRBV2
abundance: few
len: 15

CDR3nt: TGCGCCAGCAGCCCGAACCTCTCCGGGACTAGCGGGATGAATGAGCAGTTCTTC
CDR3aa: CASSPNLSGTSGMNEQFF
d_gene: TRBD2
j_gene: TRBJ2-1
v_gene: TRBV5-1
abundance: NA
len: 18

CDR3nt: TGTGCCAGCGGCGGAGCGACTAGCACAGATACGCAGTATTTT
CDR3aa: CASGGATSTDTQYF
d_gene: NA
j_gene: TRBJ2-3
v_gene: TRBV9
abundance: NA
len: 14

CDR3nt: TGTGCCAGCAGTTTATACGGACAGGGCTGGTCACCCCTCCACTTT
CDR3aa: CASSLYGQGWSPLHF
d_gene: TRBD1
j_gene: TRBJ1-6
v_gene: TRBV27
abundance: NA
len: 15

CDR3nt: TGTGCCAGCAGTTGGCAGGAATACTATGGCTACACCTTC
CDR3aa: CASSWQEYYGYTF
d_gene: NA
j_gene: TRBJ1-2
v_gene: TRBV28
abundance: NA
len: 13

CDR3nt: TGTGCCAGCAGCCCGGTCCGGGAAAAGCAGTTCTTC
CDR3aa: CASSPVREKQFF
d_gene: NA
j_gene: TRBJ2-1
v_gene: TRBV11-2
abundance: NA
len: 12

CDR3nt: TGCGCCAGCAGCTTGGCGGGGGACACTGAAGCTTTCTTT
CDR3aa: CASSLAGDTEAFF
d_gene: NA
j_gene: TRBJ1-1
v_gene: TRBV5-1
abundance: NA
len: 13

CDR3nt: TGTGCCAGCACCACGACTAGCGGTTACACAGATACGCAGTATTTT
CDR3aa: CASTTTSGYTDTQYF
d_gene: TRBD2
j_gene: TRBJ2-3
v_gene: TRBV5-6
abundance: NA
len: 15

CDR3nt: TGCAGTGCTAGTGGGTTTCCGGTGAGCTCCTACAATGAGCAGTTCTTC
CDR3aa: CSASGFPVSSYNEQFF
d_gene: NA
j_gene: TRBJ2-1
v_gene: TRBV20-1
abundance: NA
len: 16

CDR3nt: TGTGCCAGCAGCTTAATGGCGGGAGGGGGTTCAGATACGCAGTATTTT
CDR3aa: CASSLMAGGGSDTQYF
d_gene: TRBD2
j_gene: TRBJ2-3
v_gene: TRBV7-2
abundance: once
len: 16

CDR3nt: TGTGCCAGCACGGCCCCGCGGATCTACGAGCAGTACTTC
CDR3aa: CASTAPRIYEQYF
d_gene: NA
j_gene: TRBJ2-7
v_gene: TRBV3-1/TRBV3-2
abundance: NA
len: 13

CDR3nt: TGTGCCAGCAGCTCAGGGTACAATGAGCAGTTCTTC
CDR3aa: CASSSGYNEQFF
d_gene: NA
j_gene: TRBJ2-1
v_gene: TRBV7-3
abundance: NA
len: 12

CDR3nt: TGTGCCAGCAGCTTAGATGAGGGGCCCCAGCATTTT
CDR3aa: CASSLDEGPQHF
d_gene: NA
j_gene: TRBJ1-5
v_gene: TRBV7-9
abundance: NA
len: 12

CDR3nt: TGCGCCAGCAGCTTGGGTCGTCCGGGAGCGGGGGAGCAGTACTTC
CDR3aa: CASSLGRPGAGEQYF
d_gene: TRBD2
j_gene: TRBJ2-7
v_gene: TRBV5-1
abundance: NA
len: 15

CDR3nt: TGTGCCAGCAGCGTCGCTAGCGCCAGGGTGGATGAGCAGTTCTTC
CDR3aa: CASSVASARVDEQFF
d_gene: NA
j_gene: TRBJ2-1
v_gene: TRBV9
abundance: NA
len: 15

CDR3nt: TGTGCCAGCAGTCCGCGGCGGGGGGCAACGACACCCCTCCACTTT
CDR3aa: CASSPRRGATTPLHF
d_gene: NA
j_gene: TRBJ1-6
v_gene: TRBV28
abundance: once
len: 15

CDR3nt: TGTGCCAGCAGCTTAAATCCAGGGCGGAACACCGGGGAGCTGTTTTTT
CDR3aa: CASSLNPGRNTGELFF
d_gene: NA
j_gene: TRBJ2-2
v_gene: TRBV7-3
abundance: NA
len: 16

CDR3nt: TGCAGTGCCCTGAGCGGCTACGAGCAGTACTTC
CDR3aa: CSALSGYEQYF
d_gene: NA
j_gene: TRBJ2-7
v_gene: TRBV20-1
abundance: NA
len: 11

CDR3nt: TGTGCCAGCTCTAAGGGGGTACGACAGCCCCAGCATTTT
CDR3aa: CASSKGVRQPQHF
d_gene: NA
j_gene: TRBJ1-5
v_gene: TRBV12-3/TRBV12-4
abundance: NA
len: 13

CDR3nt: TGTGCCAGCAGTCGCCAACCGAGCTCCTACAATGAGCAGTTCTTC
CDR3aa: CASSRQPSSYNEQFF
d_gene: NA
j_gene: TRBJ2-1
v_gene: TRBV6-5
abundance: NA
len: 15

CDR3nt: TGTGCCAGCAGCCCCAGAACTAACTATGGCTACACCTTC
CDR3aa: CASSPRTNYGYTF
d_gene: NA
j_gene: TRBJ1-2
v_gene: TRBV3-1/TRBV3-2
abundance: NA
len: 13

CDR3nt: TGTGCCATCAGTGAACATGGAGGGGAAAAACTGTTTTTT
CDR3aa: CAISEHGGEKLFF
d_gene: NA
j_gene: TRBJ1-4
v_gene: TRBV10-3
abundance: few
len: 13

CDR3nt: TGTGCCACCAGTGATGACTACCAAGAGACCCAGTACTTC
CDR3aa: CATSDDYQETQYF
d_gene: NA
j_gene: TRBJ2-5
v_gene: TRBV24-1
abundance: NA
len: 13

CDR3nt: TGCGCCAGCCGGACTAGCGGGAGGGTGGAGGAGACCCAGTACTTC
CDR3aa: CASRTSGRVEETQYF
d_gene: TRBD2
j_gene: TRBJ2-5
v_gene: TRBV5-1
abundance: NA
len: 15

CDR3nt: TGCGCCAGCAGTCAATTACTACTCCTCAAAAACATTCAGTACTTC
CDR3aa: CASSQLLLLKNIQYF
d_gene: NA
j_gene: TRBJ2-4
v_gene: TRBV23-1
abundance: once
len: 15

CDR3nt: TGCGCCAGCTCCATGGGGGGGGCCGAGGTTGGGTTCGGCTACACCTTC
CDR3aa: CASSMGGAEVGFGYTF
d_gene: NA
j_gene: TRBJ1-2
v_gene: TRBV5-1
abundance: NA
len: 16

CDR3nt: TGCGCCAGCAGCTTAGGGACTTTGGGGCCCAATGAAAAACTGTTTTTT
CDR3aa: CASSLGTLGPNEKLFF
d_gene: NA
j_gene: TRBJ1-4
v_gene: TRBV5-1
abundance: few
len: 16

CDR3nt: TGTGCCAGCAGCGTCAGTTGGGCGCCGAAATATAGCAATCAGCCCCAGCATTTT
CDR3aa: CASSVSWAPKYSNQPQHF
d_gene: NA
j_gene: TRBJ1-5
v_gene: TRBV9
abundance: NA
len: 18

CDR3nt: TGTGCCAGCAGCTTAGTAGGGGGCCACACCGGGGAGCTGTTTTTT
CDR3aa: CASSLVGGHTGELFF
d_gene: TRBD1
j_gene: TRBJ2-2
v_gene: TRBV11-3
abundance: NA
len: 15

CDR3nt: TGTGCCATCAGTGCCGGACTAGCGGGGGGTACAGATACGCAGTATTTT
CDR3aa: CAISAGLAGGTDTQYF
d_gene: TRBD2
j_gene: TRBJ2-3
v_gene: TRBV10-3
abundance: few
len: 16